This T cell receptor (beta chain) stems from a study of blood T cells in healthy people across ages. The wider study: Template switching retrieved approximately one barcoded beta molecule for each two T cells. Study-wide results and limits: The study found more naive CD4+ cells and higher diversity in long-lived than aged donors. Unsorted PBMC input precluded a conclusive naive versus antigen-experienced comparison.

The authors ran a second PCR of about 7 to 12 cycles using a sample-barcoded 5' primer and a J-beta primer mix. Each cDNA molecule received a tag from a template-switch adaptor that had 12 random nucleotides. From the 5' RACE reads, TCRdb called clonotypes with MiXCR, one entry per CDR3 protein. The repertoire has 1.8 million or so distinct CDR3 sequences, 39% of them found once; the top ten carry about 21%. This CDR3 has 14 amino acids. Germline CDR1 is LGHDT and CDR2 is YNNKEL (reference sequence). To note about this clonotype: Antigen unknown.

The material sequenced was blood. V gene TRBV3-1 combines with J gene TRBJ2-7; D is undetermined. The last part of the DNA fits TRBJ2-5 better; the J call may be wrong. The clonotype was recovered from a human donor in good health. This CDR3 is CASTPEALGETQYF. In nucleotides, the CDR3 is TGTGCCAGCACTCCAGAGGCCCTAGGGGAGACCCAGTACTTC.